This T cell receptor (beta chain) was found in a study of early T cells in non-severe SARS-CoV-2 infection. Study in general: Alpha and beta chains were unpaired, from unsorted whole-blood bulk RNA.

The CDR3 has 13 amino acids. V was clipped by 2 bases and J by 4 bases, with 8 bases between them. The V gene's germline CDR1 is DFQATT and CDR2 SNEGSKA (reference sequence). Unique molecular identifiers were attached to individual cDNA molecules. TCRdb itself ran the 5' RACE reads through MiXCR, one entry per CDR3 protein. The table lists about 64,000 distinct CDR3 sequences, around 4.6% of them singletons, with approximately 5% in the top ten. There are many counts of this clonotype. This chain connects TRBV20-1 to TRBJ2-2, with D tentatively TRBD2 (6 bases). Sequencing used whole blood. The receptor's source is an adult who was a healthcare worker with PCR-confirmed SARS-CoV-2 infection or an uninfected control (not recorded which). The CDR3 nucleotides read TGCAGTGCTAGAAATAGCGGCACCGGGGAGCTGTTTTTT. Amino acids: CSARNSGTGELFF.